These T cell receptor beta chains were read from a single sample in a study of post-analysis software for immune sequencing data. Via MiXCR, TCRdb re-called the PCR reads, giving one row per CDR3 protein. The profile covers around 200,000 distinct CDR3 sequences, with roughly 28% appearing a single time and 3% to 4% taken by the ten largest. Specimen: blood. These TCRs come from a girl aged 2-17 years with multiple sclerosis. CDR3s include the opening cysteine and the closing phenylalanine or tryptophan. The order of the fields is clone size, D gene, J gene, V gene, CDR3 protein, CDR3 DNA. D genes are given only for firm matches. Where a row states a size, it is once, few, many or the class of an expanded clone; other rows omit it.

abundance: many
d_gene: NA
j_gene: TRBJ1-4
v_gene: TRBV29-1
CDR3aa: CSVVGSDEKLFF
CDR3nt: TGCAGCGTTGTCGGGTCTGATGAAAAACTGTTTTTT

abundance: NA
d_gene: NA
j_gene: TRBJ2-4
v_gene: TRBV20-1
CDR3aa: CSARAAVGGKENIQYF
CDR3nt: TGCAGTGCTAGAGCGGCGGTGGGGGGCAAGGAAAACATTCAGTACTTC

abundance: NA
d_gene: NA
j_gene: TRBJ1-4
v_gene: TRBV30
CDR3aa: CAWSPINRAGGEKLFF
CDR3nt: TGTGCCTGGAGCCCTATTAACAGGGCCGGCGGTGAAAAACTGTTTTTT

abundance: many
d_gene: NA
j_gene: TRBJ2-5
v_gene: TRBV10-3
CDR3aa: CAISDRGGETQYF
CDR3nt: TGTGCCATCAGTGATAGAGGGGGGGAGACCCAGTACTTC

abundance: few
d_gene: TRBD1
j_gene: TRBJ1-4
v_gene: TRBV18
CDR3aa: CASSSGQGWEKLFF
CDR3nt: TGTGCCAGCTCATCGGGACAGGGATGGGAAAAACTGTTTTTT

abundance: few
d_gene: TRBD1
j_gene: TRBJ2-6
v_gene: TRBV30
CDR3aa: CAWSVRRTGIGANVLTF
CDR3nt: TGTGCCTGGAGTGTCCGTCGGACAGGTATCGGGGCCAACGTCCTGACTTTC

abundance: NA
d_gene: TRBD1
j_gene: TRBJ2-5
v_gene: TRBV20-1
CDR3aa: CSARDPGTDGETQYF
CDR3nt: TGCAGTGCTAGAGATCCCGGGACAGATGGGGAGACCCAGTACTTC

abundance: NA
d_gene: TRBD1
j_gene: TRBJ1-4
v_gene: TRBV28
CDR3aa: CTCSVGQGGVEKLFF
CDR3nt: TGTACCTGTTCGGTAGGACAGGGGGGTGTTGAAAAACTGTTTTTT

abundance: few
d_gene: NA
j_gene: TRBJ1-1
v_gene: TRBV12-3/TRBV12-4
CDR3aa: CASSLVSEAFF
CDR3nt: TGTGCCAGCAGTTTAGTCTCTGAAGCTTTCTTT

abundance: few
d_gene: NA
j_gene: TRBJ2-3
v_gene: TRBV5-1
CDR3aa: CASSLLAREFTQYF
CDR3nt: TGCGCCAGCAGCTTGCTCGCCCGTGAGTTTACGCAGTATTTT

abundance: few
d_gene: NA
j_gene: TRBJ1-1
v_gene: TRBV4-1
CDR3aa: CASSQVGTMNTEAFF
CDR3nt: TGCGCCAGCAGCCAAGTTGGGACAATGAACACTGAAGCTTTCTTT

abundance: NA
d_gene: TRBD2
j_gene: TRBJ2-7
v_gene: TRBV5-1
CDR3aa: CASRPVAGVHEQYF
CDR3nt: TGCGCCAGCAGACCAGTAGCGGGAGTCCACGAGCAGTACTTC

abundance: NA
d_gene: NA
j_gene: TRBJ1-1
v_gene: TRBV11-3
CDR3aa: CASSRDGTEAFF
CDR3nt: TGTGCCAGCAGCAGGGACGGCACTGAAGCTTTCTTT

abundance: many
d_gene: NA
j_gene: TRBJ1-2
v_gene: TRBV20-1
CDR3aa: CSASPGPNYGYTF
CDR3nt: TGCAGTGCTAGCCCCGGCCCTAACTATGGCTACACCTTC

abundance: NA
d_gene: NA
j_gene: TRBJ1-2
v_gene: TRBV12-3/TRBV12-4
CDR3aa: CASSFRTLDGYTF
CDR3nt: TGTGCCAGCAGTTTCAGGACGCTCGATGGCTACACCTTC

abundance: many
d_gene: NA
j_gene: TRBJ2-1
v_gene: TRBV7-2
CDR3aa: CASSLQGYNEQFF
CDR3nt: TGTGCCAGCAGCTTGCAGGGCTACAATGAGCAGTTCTTC

abundance: NA
d_gene: NA
j_gene: TRBJ2-1
v_gene: TRBV4-1
CDR3aa: CASSQVTSQGNEQFF
CDR3nt: TGCGCCAGCAGCCAAGTTACAAGTCAAGGGAATGAGCAGTTCTTC

abundance: many
d_gene: NA
j_gene: TRBJ1-2
v_gene: TRBV7-9
CDR3aa: CASSLAQTYGYTF
CDR3nt: TGTGCCAGCAGCTTAGCACAGACCTATGGCTACACCTTC

abundance: NA
d_gene: NA
j_gene: TRBJ2-3
v_gene: TRBV20-1
CDR3aa: CSASSVTASLNTDTQYF
CDR3nt: TGCAGTGCTAGTTCCGTAACAGCGTCCCTGAACACAGATACGCAGTATTTT

abundance: NA
d_gene: TRBD1
j_gene: TRBJ2-2
v_gene: TRBV12-3/TRBV12-4
CDR3aa: CASSTHPGTGGSTGELFF
CDR3nt: TGTGCCAGCAGTACTCACCCCGGGACAGGGGGAAGCACCGGGGAGCTGTTTTTT

abundance: NA
d_gene: TRBD2
j_gene: TRBJ2-1
v_gene: TRBV28
CDR3aa: CASSFAGLAGAGGAYNEQFF
CDR3nt: TGTGCCAGCAGTTTCGCGGGACTAGCGGGAGCAGGAGGGGCCTACAATGAGCAGTTCTTC

abundance: many
d_gene: TRBD1
j_gene: TRBJ1-2
v_gene: TRBV7-8
CDR3aa: CASSPRTGQGYTF
CDR3nt: TGTGCCAGCAGCCCACGGACAGGGCAGGGCTACACCTTC

abundance: many
d_gene: NA
j_gene: TRBJ2-1
v_gene: TRBV20-1
CDR3aa: CSARWSPNEQFF
CDR3nt: TGCAGTGCTAGGTGGAGTCCGAATGAGCAGTTCTTC

abundance: many
d_gene: NA
j_gene: TRBJ1-2
v_gene: TRBV10-3
CDR3aa: CAISESGEANYGYTF
CDR3nt: TGTGCCATCAGTGAGTCGGGAGAAGCTAACTATGGCTACACCTTC

abundance: many
d_gene: NA
j_gene: TRBJ1-2
v_gene: TRBV10-3
CDR3aa: CAASASGHYGYTF
CDR3nt: TGTGCCGCTTCGGCCTCGGGCCACTATGGCTACACCTTC

abundance: NA
d_gene: NA
j_gene: TRBJ1-5
v_gene: TRBV28
CDR3aa: CASSLHHSNQPQHF
CDR3nt: TGTGCCAGCAGTTTACATCATAGCAATCAGCCCCAGCATTTT

abundance: NA
d_gene: NA
j_gene: TRBJ2-1
v_gene: TRBV4-2
CDR3aa: CASSPGRPGQFF
CDR3nt: TGTGCCAGCAGTCCTGGGAGACCGGGGCAGTTCTTC

abundance: many
d_gene: TRBD2
j_gene: TRBJ2-1
v_gene: TRBV7-2
CDR3aa: CASNLAGVEQFF
CDR3nt: TGTGCCAGCAATCTAGCGGGAGTTGAGCAGTTCTTC

abundance: NA
d_gene: NA
j_gene: TRBJ2-7
v_gene: TRBV11-2
CDR3aa: CASSLTGLYEQYF
CDR3nt: TGTGCCAGCAGCTTAACAGGGCTCTACGAGCAGTACTTC

abundance: NA
d_gene: NA
j_gene: TRBJ2-7
v_gene: TRBV5-1
CDR3aa: CASSLLGDEQYF
CDR3nt: TGCGCCAGCAGCTTGTTGGGGGACGAGCAGTACTTC

abundance: many
d_gene: TRBD1
j_gene: TRBJ2-3
v_gene: TRBV28
CDR3aa: CASSLYRDRLLLSTDTQYF
CDR3nt: TGTGCCAGCAGTTTATACAGGGACAGGCTCTTGCTAAGCACAGATACGCAGTATTTT

abundance: NA
d_gene: NA
j_gene: TRBJ2-3
v_gene: TRBV28
CDR3aa: CASSLFNLGTDTQYF
CDR3nt: TGTGCCAGCAGTTTGTTCAACCTCGGCACAGATACGCAGTATTTT

abundance: many
d_gene: TRBD2
j_gene: TRBJ2-3
v_gene: TRBV5-1
CDR3aa: CASSRDRGLAGGTGTDTQYF
CDR3nt: TGCGCCAGCAGCCGAGATCGGGGACTAGCGGGAGGTACGGGCACAGATACGCAGTATTTT

abundance: few
d_gene: NA
j_gene: TRBJ1-5
v_gene: TRBV4-1
CDR3aa: CASSQGGAASNQPQHF
CDR3nt: TGCGCCAGCAGCCAAGGGGGGGCCGCGAGCAATCAGCCCCAGCATTTT

abundance: NA
d_gene: NA
j_gene: TRBJ1-1
v_gene: TRBV3-1
CDR3aa: CASSQGWSEAFF
CDR3nt: TGCGCCAGCAGCCAAGGGTGGTCTGAAGCTTTCTTT

abundance: many
d_gene: NA
j_gene: TRBJ2-7
v_gene: TRBV21-1
CDR3aa: CASSRGDRGIYEQYF
CDR3nt: TGTGCCAGCAGCCGGGGAGACAGGGGGATCTACGAGCAGTACTTC

abundance: many
d_gene: NA
j_gene: TRBJ2-4
v_gene: TRBV12-3/TRBV12-4
CDR3aa: CASSSGKKNIQYF
CDR3nt: TGTGCCAGCAGTTCGGGGAAGAAAAACATTCAGTACTTC

abundance: NA
d_gene: TRBD1
j_gene: TRBJ2-3
v_gene: TRBV5-1
CDR3aa: CASSRTGISDTQYF
CDR3nt: TGCGCCAGCAGTCGGACAGGGATCTCAGATACGCAGTATTTT

abundance: few
d_gene: NA
j_gene: TRBJ2-1
v_gene: TRBV6-1
CDR3aa: CASSAWQEDKIWQFF
CDR3nt: TGTGCCAGCAGTGCTTGGCAGGAGGATAAGATTTGGCAGTTCTTC

abundance: NA
d_gene: NA
j_gene: TRBJ1-1
v_gene: TRBV5-1
CDR3aa: CASSSWPDPTEAFF
CDR3nt: TGCGCCAGCAGCTCGTGGCCAGATCCCACTGAAGCTTTCTTT

abundance: many
d_gene: NA
j_gene: TRBJ1-5
v_gene: TRBV6-2/TRBV6-3
CDR3aa: CASTHLDPRQPQHF
CDR3nt: TGTGCCAGTACCCACCTCGACCCCCGGCAGCCCCAGCATTTT

abundance: NA
d_gene: NA
j_gene: TRBJ1-1
v_gene: TRBV4-1
CDR3aa: CASSQDELIKNTEAFF
CDR3nt: TGCGCCAGCAGCCAAGATGAGCTTATAAAGAACACTGAAGCTTTCTTT

abundance: few
d_gene: TRBD2
j_gene: TRBJ2-7
v_gene: TRBV27
CDR3aa: CASIHTRAGGYEQYF
CDR3nt: TGTGCCAGCATCCATACCCGGGCGGGAGGATACGAGCAGTACTTC

abundance: NA
d_gene: TRBD1
j_gene: TRBJ2-7
v_gene: TRBV13
CDR3aa: CASSQDRGPDEQYF
CDR3nt: TGTGCCAGCAGCCAAGACAGGGGTCCTGACGAGCAGTACTTC

abundance: many
d_gene: NA
j_gene: TRBJ2-3
v_gene: TRBV2
CDR3aa: CASSLSGRTDTQYF
CDR3nt: TGTGCCAGCAGTCTGTCGGGGCGCACAGATACGCAGTATTTT

abundance: few
d_gene: TRBD2
j_gene: TRBJ2-3
v_gene: TRBV20-1
CDR3aa: CSARPTTSGTDTQYF
CDR3nt: TGCAGTGCTAGACCCACCACTAGCGGCACAGATACGCAGTATTTT

abundance: NA
d_gene: NA
j_gene: TRBJ2-5
v_gene: TRBV3-1
CDR3aa: CACSPRDNRKHNEQYF
CDR3nt: TGTGCCTGCAGCCCAAGGGACAATCGGAAGCACAATGAGCAGTACTTC

abundance: few
d_gene: NA
j_gene: TRBJ2-3
v_gene: TRBV5-1
CDR3aa: CANSLVTGQMDTQYF
CDR3nt: TGCGCCAACAGCTTGGTCACAGGGCAGATGGATACGCAGTATTTT

abundance: NA
d_gene: TRBD2
j_gene: TRBJ2-1
v_gene: TRBV6-5
CDR3aa: CASSLASGLTITYNEQFF
CDR3nt: TGTGCCAGCAGTTTGGCTAGCGGGCTTACTATAACCTACAATGAGCAGTTCTTC

abundance: NA
d_gene: NA
j_gene: TRBJ1-2
v_gene: TRBV15
CDR3aa: CATSRGRSGGDGYGYTF
CDR3nt: TGTGCCACCAGCAGAGGAAGATCTGGGGGGGACGGCTATGGCTACACCTTC

abundance: NA
d_gene: NA
j_gene: TRBJ2-2
v_gene: TRBV7-9
CDR3aa: CAGYSGELFF
CDR3nt: TGTGCCGGCTACTCCGGGGAGCTGTTTTTT

abundance: many
d_gene: TRBD1
j_gene: TRBJ2-1
v_gene: TRBV20-1
CDR3aa: CSAPGQGIYNEQFF
CDR3nt: TGCAGTGCTCCGGGACAGGGGATATACAATGAGCAGTTCTTC

abundance: NA
d_gene: NA
j_gene: TRBJ1-2
v_gene: TRBV5-1
CDR3aa: CASSLSGGSGYTF
CDR3nt: TGCGCCAGCAGCTTGTCGGGGGGAAGTGGCTACACCTTC

abundance: few
d_gene: NA
j_gene: TRBJ2-1
v_gene: TRBV15
CDR3aa: CATSRDLGDYNEQFF
CDR3nt: TGTGCCACCAGCAGAGATTTGGGGGATTACAATGAGCAGTTCTTC

abundance: few
d_gene: NA
j_gene: TRBJ2-5
v_gene: TRBV28
CDR3aa: CASRYGGEGTGETQYF
CDR3nt: TGTGCCAGCAGATACGGGGGTGAGGGGACTGGCGAGACCCAGTACTTC